Below, 23 T cell receptor beta chains from the same sample are listed, as sequenced in a study of shared T cell receptors in the human thymus. Data came from immunoSEQ multiplex PCR; TCRdb stores just in-frame clones and leaves some out. Of roughly 410,000 clones in the sample, 85% to 95% were seen once. The source material was thymocytes. The receptor source for this set is a human donor.

In DNA form, the CDR3 reads TGTGCCTGGAAGAAGACCTGTGAAAAACTGTTTTTT. As protein: CAWKKTCEKLFF. V is TRBV30 and J is TRBJ1-4; D is uncertain. This CDR3 has 12 residues. V lost 4 bases, J lost 7 bases, and 10 bases lay in between. Looked up from germline, CDR1 is GTSNPN and CDR2 is SVGIG (reference sequence).

The rearrangement joins TRBV28 to TRBJ1-2, with 7 bases identical to TRBD1. V gave up 3 bases and J gave up 2 bases; unmatched junction bases: 3. Germline V lookup: CDR1 MDHEN, CDR2 SYDVKM. The CDR3 extends over 14 amino acids. The CDR3 DNA reads as TGTGCCAGCAGTTTTATAGGGGGCAACTATGGCTACACCTTC. The encoded protein is CASSFIGGNYGYTF.

The chain is built from TRBV5-1 and TRBJ2-2; D unresolved. This CDR3 has 14 amino acids. Germline V gene sequence: CDR1 SGHRS, CDR2 YFSETQ. The V gene lost 2 bases and the J gene lost 1 base, with 6 bases spanning the gap. CDR3 bases: TGCGCCAGCAGCTTCGAAGAGAACACCGGGGAGCTGTTTTTT. It encodes CASSFEENTGELFF. The full variable domain, rest sourced from reference TRBV5-1 and TRBJ2-2, is KAGVTQTPRYLIKTRGQQVTLSCSPISGHRSVSWYQQTPGQGLQFLFEYFSETQRNKGNFPGRFSGRQFSNSRSEMNVSTLELGDSALYLCASSFEENTGELFFGEGSRLTVL.

The chain employs TRBV19 and TRBJ1-5, with D possibly matching TRBD1 (6 bases). V was shortened by 5 bases and J by 3 bases, with 14 bases between the two germline ends. The germline V gene encodes CDR1 LNHDA and CDR2 SQIVND (reference sequence). This CDR3 has 15 amino acids. The CDR3 is CASSSRTVYNQPQHF. DNA for the CDR3: TGTGCCAGTAGTTCTCGGACAGTCTACAATCAGCCCCAGCATTTT. Full variable domain (outside the CDR3, taken from reference TRBV19 and TRBJ1-5): DGGITQSPKYLFRKEGQNVTLSCEQNLNHDAMYWYRQDPGQGLRLIYYSQIVNDFQKGDIAEGYSVSREKKESFPLTVTSAQKNPTAFYLCASSSRTVYNQPQHFGDGTRLSIL.

This chain connects TRBV4-2 to TRBJ2-5, with 15 nucleotides matching TRBD2. Germline CDR1 and CDR2: LGHNA and YNFKEQ. The CDR3 loop spans 21 amino acids. V dropped 2 bases and J dropped 2; count of bases not matched to a gene: 15. The CDR3 sequence is CASSQPPSGTSGRSPQETQYF. The CDR3 DNA sequence: TGTGCCAGCAGCCAACCCCCCTCCGGGACTAGCGGGAGGAGCCCTCAAGAGACCCAGTACTTC.

This clone came up once. For the CDR3, the DNA is TGTGCCAGCAGCACCACAGACAGAGCCTACGAGCAGTACTTC. Protein: CASSTTDRAYEQYF. This chain links TRBV11-2 with TRBJ2-7, with TRBD1 as a possible D gene (5 bases). The V gene lost 5 bases and the J gene lost 2 bases, with 13 bases spanning the gap. This CDR3 spans 14 amino acids. CDR1 SGHAT and CDR2 FQNNGV come from the germline V gene. The variable domain in full, with the rest retrieved from reference TRBV11-2 and TRBJ2-7, is EAGVAQSPRYKIIEKRQSVAFWCNPISGHATLYWYQQILGQGPKLLIQFQNNGVVDDSQLPKDRFSAERLKGVDSTLKIQPAKLEDSAVYLCASSTTDRAYEQYFGPGTRLTVT.

The gene calls are TRBV27 and TRBJ2-1, with D perhaps being TRBD1 or TRBD2 (5 bases each). The CDR3 runs 15 residues. CDR1 and CDR2 (germline): MNHEY, SMNVEV (reference sequence). The V end was cut by 4 bases, the J end by 1 base, with 11 bases between. The CDR3: CASSWGRESYNEQFF. The CDR3 DNA reads TGTGCCAGCAGTTGGGGCAGGGAGTCCTACAATGAGCAGTTCTTC.

The chain recombines TRBV28 with TRBJ1-1, with TRBD1 as a possible D gene (5 bases). Germline V lookup: CDR1 MDHEN, CDR2 SYDVKM. V lost 10 bases to trimming and J lost 1 base, with 13 bases between them. The CDR3 is made up of 13 amino acids. In nucleotides, the CDR3 is TGTGCCACCGGGGGGGGTGGGAACACTGAAGCTTTCTTT. Translation: CATGGGGNTEAFF.

The chain couples TRBV19 to TRBJ1-4; 7 bases fit TRBD1. The CDR3 has 17 residues. Germline lookup yields CDR1 LNHDA and CDR2 SQIVND (reference sequence). Unmatched junction bases numbered 12, after V lost 2 bases and J lost 6 bases. The CDR3 DNA reads as TGTGCCAGTAGTATACTCCCTCAGCAGGGGGTGCATGAAAAACTGTTTTTT. Translating gives CASSILPQQGVHEKLFF.

The genes are TRBV27 and TRBJ2-1; 9 nucleotides agree with TRBD2. This CDR3 spans 15 amino acids. Germline V lookup: CDR1 MNHEY, CDR2 SMNVEV (reference sequence). V lost 2 bases, J lost 8 bases, and 7 bases stayed unmatched. The CDR3 sequence: CASSLLAGGPDEQFF. The CDR3 DNA is TGTGCCAGCAGTTTACTGGCGGGAGGGCCTGATGAGCAGTTCTTC.

This clone showed up just once. This sequence joins TRBV2 and TRBJ1-2, with D tentatively TRBD1 (5 bases). Per germline, CDR1 SNHLY and CDR2 FYNNEI. The CDR3 extends over 19 amino acids. V lost 4 bases and J 0 bases, leaving 24 bases between the germline ends. CDR3 sequence (DNA): TGTGCCAGCAGTGTTAACTTTGCGCGGGGGACCGCCGCTAACTATGGCTACACCTTC. Its translation: CASSVNFARGTAANYGYTF.

V gene TRBV5-5 combines with J gene TRBJ2-7; D is possibly TRBD1 (6 bases). Deletions cut 0 bases from V and 2 bases from J, with 9 bases between. This CDR3 spans 14 amino acids. In germline, CDR1 is SGHKS, CDR2 YYEKEE (reference sequence). The CDR3 spells CASSLGTDPYEQYF. As DNA, the CDR3 is TGTGCCAGCAGCTTGGGGACAGACCCCTACGAGCAGTACTTC.

This chain links TRBV30 with TRBJ1-2, with TRBD1 identical over 9 bases. After removal of 3 bases from V and 7 bases from J, the junction contained 3 bases not matched to a gene. This CDR3 spans 12 amino acids. Germline V gives CDR1 GTSNPN, CDR2 SVGIG (reference sequence). The CDR3 nucleotides read TGTGCCTGGAGACAACAGGGGGCTGGCTACACCTTC. It encodes CAWRQQGAGYTF.

This rearrangement joins TRBV27 to TRBJ2-7, with TRBD2 matching over 11 bases. V lost 2 bases to trimming and J lost 3 bases; unmatched junction nucleotides: 9. The CDR3 totals 17 residues. Looked up from germline, CDR1 is MNHEY and CDR2 is SMNVEV (reference sequence). The CDR3 coding sequence is TGTGCCAGCAGTTTACGGTGTTGTCTAGCGGGAGGCTACGAGCAGTACTTC. This codes for CASSLRCCLAGGYEQYF.

As DNA, the CDR3 is TGTGCCAGCAAGGGGGCGGGAGTGAATGAGCAGTTCTTC. Translation: CASKGAGVNEQFF. The V call is TRBV28, the J call TRBJ2-1; perhaps D is TRBD1 or TRBD2 (7 bases each). Germline CDR1 is MDHEN and CDR2 is SYDVKM. This CDR3 contains 13 residues. V lost 7 bases and J 7 bases, leaving 14 bases between the germline ends.

The chain has TRBV7-9 and TRBJ1-4; D is unclear. Germline CDR1 SEHNR, CDR2 FQNEAQ (reference sequence). The CDR3 is 18 residues long. The germline V and J ends were trimmed by 1 base and 7 bases, with 22 bases remaining between them. CDR3 loop: CASSLGLTGSRGSEKLFF. The CDR3, as DNA: TGTGCCAGCAGCTTAGGCCTAACCGGGTCCCGGGGAAGTGAAAAACTGTTTTTT. The whole variable domain, filled in from reference TRBV7-9 and TRBJ1-4, reads DTGVSQNPRHKITKRGQNVTFRCDPISEHNRLYWYRQTLGQGPEFLTYFQNEAQLEKSRLLSDRFSAERPKGSFSTLEIQRTEQGDSAMYLCASSLGLTGSRGSEKLFFGSGTQLSVL.

This chain joins TRBV18 and TRBJ1-5; 7 bases align to TRBD1. The CDR3 spans 16 residues. Germline CDR1 is KGHSH and CDR2 is LQKENI. V was clipped by 3 bases and J by 3 bases; unmatched bases: 8. The CDR3 reads CASSPRRDSPNQPQHF. CDR3 in DNA: TGTGCCAGCTCACCGCGCCGGGACAGCCCCAATCAGCCCCAGCATTTT. The full variable domain, rest sourced from reference TRBV18 and TRBJ1-5, is NAGVMQNPRHLVRRRGQEARLRCSPMKGHSHVYWYRQLPEEGLKFMVYLQKENIIDESGMPKERFSAEFPKEGPSILRIQQVVRGDSAAYFCASSPRRDSPNQPQHFGDGTRLSIL.

V and J are TRBV11-1 and TRBJ2-1; D is uncertain. CDR1 and CDR2 (germline): SGHAT, FQDESV (reference sequence). This CDR3 has 14 amino acids. With 6 bases removed from V and 9 bases from J, the gap between germline ends came to 18 bases. The CDR3 here is CASSCKNRSSEQFF. The CDR3 nucleotides are TGTGCCAGCAGTTGTAAGAACCGAAGCAGTGAGCAGTTCTTC.

The DNA for the CDR3 is TGTGCCAGCAGTCCAAGGACACTAAATGGCTACACCTTC. Protein: CASSPRTLNGYTF. The rearrangement joins TRBV27 to TRBJ1-2; tentative D call: TRBD1 (5 bases). This CDR3 comprises 13 residues. Germline V gene lookup returns CDR1 MNHEY and CDR2 SMNVEV (reference sequence). V was shortened by 5 bases and J by 6 bases, with 13 bases between the two germline ends.

The chain is built from TRBV5-8 and TRBJ2-5; D call uncertain. The germline V gene encodes CDR1 SGHTS and CDR2 YDEGEE. The CDR3 length is 13 residues. Trimming shortened V by 7 bases and J by 1 base, and 11 bases separated the two germline ends. As DNA, the CDR3 is TGTGCCAGCCGATGGACGGTCCAAGAGACCCAGTACTTC. It codes for CASRWTVQETQYF.

The chain couples TRBV30 to TRBJ1-1, with 9 bases lining up with TRBD1. The junction had 17 bases not matched to a gene; V was cut back by 4 bases and J by 11 bases. Germline V gene data show CDR1 as GTSNPN and CDR2 as SVGIG (reference sequence). The CDR3 has 15 amino acids. The CDR3 DNA follows: TGTGCCTGGATCCTTCCCGGGACAGGGAGGTGGTGGGCTTTCTTT. Translated: CAWILPGTGRWWAFF.

V and J are TRBV6-1 and TRBJ2-1; no firm D call. V gave up 4 bases and J gave up 4 bases, with 14 bases separating them. In germline, CDR1 is MNHNS, CDR2 SASEGT. This CDR3 is 15 amino acids long. The CDR3 sequence is CASSVTPLFYNEQFF. The CDR3 DNA reads TGTGCCAGCAGTGTTACACCCCTTTTTTACAATGAGCAGTTCTTC.

The V gene is TRBV21-1, the J gene TRBJ1-5; the table's TRBD1 call for D was not verified on the DNA. TRBV21-1 is deemed a pseudogene. The CDR3 runs 18 residues. The CDR3 DNA reads as TGTGCCAGCAGCCCGGCGGACAGGGGGAAGGTAGTCAATCAGCCCCAGCATTTT. Protein: CASSPADRGKVVNQPQHF.